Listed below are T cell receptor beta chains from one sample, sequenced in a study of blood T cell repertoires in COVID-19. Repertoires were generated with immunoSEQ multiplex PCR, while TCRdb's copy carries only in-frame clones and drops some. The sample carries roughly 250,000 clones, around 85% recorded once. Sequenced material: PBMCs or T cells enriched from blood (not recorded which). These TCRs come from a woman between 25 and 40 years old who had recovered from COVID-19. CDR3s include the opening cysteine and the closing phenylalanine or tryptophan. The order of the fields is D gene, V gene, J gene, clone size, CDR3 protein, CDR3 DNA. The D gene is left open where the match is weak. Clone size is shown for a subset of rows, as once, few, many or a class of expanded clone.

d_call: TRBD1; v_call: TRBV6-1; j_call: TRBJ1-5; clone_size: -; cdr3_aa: CASSDPTGLQPQHF; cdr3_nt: TGTGCCAGCAGTGACCCGACAGGGCTTCAGCCCCAGCATTTT
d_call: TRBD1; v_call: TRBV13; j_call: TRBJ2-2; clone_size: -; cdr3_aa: CASSLTGTNTGELFF; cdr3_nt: TGTGCCAGCAGCCTGACAGGGACGAACACCGGGGAGCTGTTTTTT
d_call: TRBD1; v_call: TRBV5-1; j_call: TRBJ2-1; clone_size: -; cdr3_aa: CASSTDRGGYNEQFF; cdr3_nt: TGCGCCAGCAGCACAGACAGGGGAGGCTACAATGAGCAGTTCTTC
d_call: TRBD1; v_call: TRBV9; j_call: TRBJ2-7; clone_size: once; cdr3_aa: CASSGETGGGYEQYF; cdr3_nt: TGTGCCAGCAGCGGAGAGACAGGGGGCGGTTACGAGCAGTACTTC
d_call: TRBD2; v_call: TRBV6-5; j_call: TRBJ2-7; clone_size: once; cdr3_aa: CASSYRGTSDYEQYF; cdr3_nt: TGTGCCAGCAGTTATCGCGGGACTAGCGACTACGAGCAGTACTTC
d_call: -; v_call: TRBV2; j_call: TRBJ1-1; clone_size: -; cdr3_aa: CASSARDLNTEAFF; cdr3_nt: TGTGCCAGCAGCGCCCGGGACTTGAACACTGAAGCTTTCTTT
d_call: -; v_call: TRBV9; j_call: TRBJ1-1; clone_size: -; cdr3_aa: CASSVATPGTFGTEAFF; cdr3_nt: TGTGCCAGCAGCGTAGCAACTCCCGGGACATTCGGCACTGAAGCTTTCTTT
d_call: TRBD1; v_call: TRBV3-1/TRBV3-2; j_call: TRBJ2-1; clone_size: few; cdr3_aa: CASSQGDSRGEQFF; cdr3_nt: TGTGCCAGCAGCCAAGGGGACAGTAGGGGTGAGCAGTTCTTC
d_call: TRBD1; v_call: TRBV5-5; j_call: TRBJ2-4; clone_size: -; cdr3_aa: CASSVPSGTANIQYF; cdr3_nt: TGTGCCAGCAGCGTCCCCTCCGGGACAGCAAACATTCAGTACTTC
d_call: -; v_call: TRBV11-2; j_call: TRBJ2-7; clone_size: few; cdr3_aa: CASSFSSYEQYF; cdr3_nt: TGTGCCAGCAGCTTCAGCTCCTACGAGCAGTACTTC
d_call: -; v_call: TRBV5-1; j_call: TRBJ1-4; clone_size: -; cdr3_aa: CASSLAKWAGDEKLFF; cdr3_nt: TGCGCCAGCAGCTTGGCCAAGTGGGCAGGGGATGAAAAACTGTTTTTT